A selection of T cell receptor beta chains follows, all from one sample in a study of blood T cell repertoires in COVID-19. The table came from immunoSEQ multiplex PCR; TCRdb's copy has only in-frame clones and leaves some out. The repertoire holds 170,000 or so clones, approximately 80% seen once, with 5.5% to 8% in the top ten. The sequencing input was peripheral blood. These receptors were taken from a woman aged 40 to 49 with COVID-19, enrolled during active disease. Both conserved end residues are part of each CDR3.

>TRBJ2-7|TRBV7-2
CASSTRTSSYEQYF
>TRBJ1-4|TRBV19
CASSITGVSEKLFF
>TRBJ1-4|TRBV28
CASSFRDPRLKLFF
>TRBJ2-7|TRBV14
CASSQASIEGEQYF
>TRBJ2-1|TRBV19
CASSEQGGPNEQFF
>TRBJ2-2|TRBV25-1
CASSVGETDTGELFF
>TRBJ2-2|TRBV6-5
CASRREPSGELFF
>TRBJ1-3|TRBV18
CASSENRGNSGNTIYF
>TRBJ2-7|TRBV7-2
CASSFSGAYEQYF
>TRBJ1-1|TRBV25-1
CASSDWGVGEAFF
>TRBJ1-3|TRBV11-2
CASSPHTSGNTIYF
>TRBJ2-7|TRBV7-9
CASSFGQASYEQYF
>TRBJ2-7|TRBV6-6
CASSPPAGEQYF
>TRBJ2-7|TRBV14
CASSQNHEGLHF
>TRBJ1-6|TRBV7-2
CASSQANSPLHF
>TRBJ2-3|TRBV7-3
CASSLNSGSDTQYF
>TRBJ1-2|TRBV10-1
CASSESTGQQKYYGYTF
>TRBJ2-3|TRBV9
CASSVGSGGNTDTQYF
>TRBJ1-1|TRBV19
CASSIVPGQPNTEAFF
>TRBJ2-7|TRBV4-1
CASSQELAGLYEQYF
>TRBJ1-2|TRBV15
CATSRDQGQGDGYTF
>TRBJ2-7|TRBV6-5
CASSYGQSSYEQYF
>TRBJ2-1|TRBV12-5
CASGSPSGRRTNEQFF
>TRBJ2-7|TRBV5-1
CASSYDRAHRGGQYF
>TRBJ2-1|TRBV6-5
CASSPDSHNEQFF
>TRBJ1-5|TRBV5-1
CASSLVGDRGQPQHF
>TRBJ2-3|TRBV6-4
CASSRELGFQDTQYF
>TRBJ1-5|TRBV2
CASSELRQAISPQHF
>TRBJ2-3|TRBV18
CASSPIMAGVKDTQYF
>TRBJ1-1|TRBV20-1
CSAPTGKEAFF
>TRBJ1-2|TRBV28
CASLASGAANYGYTF
>TRBJ1-4|TRBV27
CASSPWDRTTNEKLFF
>TRBJ2-1|TRBV29-1
CSVDGVGGKNNEQFF
>TRBJ1-5|TRBV29-1
CSVLSTGNNQPQHF
>TRBJ2-1|TRBV6-5
CASSYFDSNEQFF
>TRBJ1-2|TRBV27
CASSGRGDYGYTF
>TRBJ2-5|TRBV9
CASSTAGLQETQYF
>TRBJ1-5|TRBV19
CASSIWRQSFQPQHF
>TRBJ2-2|TRBV6-5
CASRRQTANTGELFF
>TRBJ1-6|TRBV5-4
CASSPGFKNGLNSPLHF
>TRBJ1-2|TRBV19
CASSIRSDRGGNGYTF
>TRBJ1-1|TRBV7-8
CASSLDRIEAEAFF
>TRBJ1-4|TRBV4-1
CASSQSRVQTNEKLFF
>TRBJ1-5|TRBV19
CASSIAKGGTGATPQHF
>TRBJ2-7|TRBV21-1
CASSKGDRGHYEQYF
>TRBJ1-2|TRBV18
CASSPGGHGYTF
>TRBJ2-1|TRBV6-4
CASSVEGAVGNEQFF
>TRBJ2-3|TRBV27
CASSLSVWAYDTQYF
>TRBJ2-7|TRBV19
CASGTLASQYF
>TRBJ2-7|TRBV7-9
CASSSGQTYEQYF
>TRBJ1-4|TRBV5-1
CASSPLGALNEKLFF
>TRBJ1-2|TRBV6-1
CASSDGTGAFYGYTF